Listed here are 29 T cell receptor beta chains from one sample, sequenced in a study of CD8+CD57+ T cells in acquired aplastic anemia. Only patients with CD8+CD57+ cell expansion on flow cytometry were chosen for sequencing. Genomic DNA acted as the template from which TCR beta VDJ combination and CDR3 sequence profiling were carried out. TCRdb re-analysed the reads in MiXCR, keeping a single row per CDR3 protein. In the table there are some 200,000 distinct CDR3 sequences, around 45% of which are singletons. Input material: sorted CD4+, CD8+, or CD8+CD57+ T cells (not recorded which) from PBMCs. The receptors were gathered from a human donor with aplastic anemia.

J is TRBJ2-1 and V is TRBV24-1; 8 bases fit TRBD2. The V gene end was trimmed by 4 bases and the J gene end by 9 bases; junction bases not matched to a gene: 10. CDR1 is KGHDR and CDR2 is SFDVKD in the germline V gene. The CDR3 runs to 15 residues. In DNA, the CDR3 is TGTGCCACCAGTGAGTTGGGACTAGAGTTCGCTGAGCAGTTCTTC. Residues: CATSELGLEFAEQFF.

This clonotype has ten or more counts. V and J are TRBV29-1 and TRBJ1-1; D is unclear. The germline V gene encodes CDR1 SQVTM and CDR2 ANQGSEA. The V and J ends lost 8 bases and 0 bases respectively, with 10 bases between them. The CDR3 sequence is 12 residues long. In nucleotides, the CDR3 is TGCAGCTTCGGACGGCTGAACACTGAAGCTTTCTTT. It specifies CSFGRLNTEAFF.

The chain couples TRBV7-3 to TRBJ1-5; D gene unclear. Germline-derived CDR1 and CDR2 are SGHTA and FQGTGA. V dropped 2 bases and J dropped 1 base, with 12 bases sitting between them. This CDR3 contains 16 residues. The CDR3 spells CASSLREGLSNQPQHF. DNA for the CDR3: TGTGCCAGCAGCTTACGGGAGGGTCTGAGCAATCAGCCCCAGCATTTT. Complete variable domain (other parts from reference TRBV7-3 and TRBJ1-5): GAGVSQTPSNKVTEKGKYVELRCDPISGHTALYWYRQSLGQGPEFLIYFQGTGAADDSGLPNDRFFAVRPEGSVSTLKIQRTERGDSAVYLCASSLREGLSNQPQHFGDGTRLSIL.

This chain links TRBV19 with TRBJ2-7; tentative D call: TRBD2 (5 bases). The CDR3 spans 14 residues. V lost 4 bases and J 4 bases, leaving 14 bases between the germline ends. Germline-derived CDR1 and CDR2 are LNHDA and SQIVND (reference sequence). DNA of the CDR3: TGTGCCAGTAGTAGAGGGATGGCTTTATACGAGCAGTACTTC. Its protein product is CASSRGMALYEQYF.

This clonotype has ten or more counts. This chain links TRBV7-2 with TRBJ2-7, with 7 bases aligning to TRBD2. After removal of 1 base from V and 4 bases from J, the junction contained 7 bases not matched to a gene. CDR3 size: 15 residues. Looked up from germline, CDR1 is SGHTA and CDR2 is FQGNSA. CDR3 DNA: TGTGCCAGCAGCTTAGTGGGGGGGACTCGGTACGAGCAGTACTTC. Encoded protein: CASSLVGGTRYEQYF.

This clonotype was observed a few times. One junction end disagrees with the germline gene, perhaps due to a read error. This chain links TRBV10-3 with TRBJ1-5; a weak D match, TRBD1 (5 bases). This CDR3 is 16 amino acids long. Germline CDR1 is ENHRY and CDR2 is SYGVKD. CDR3 amino acids: CASSFWGRGGNQPQHF. For the CDR3, the DNA is TGTGCCAGCAGTTTTTGGGGCCGGGGGGGCAATCAGCCCCAGCATTTT.

The chain is built from TRBV5-6 and TRBJ2-7; D is perhaps TRBD2 (5 bases). The ends were cut back, 0 bases at V and 5 bases at J, with 12 bases in the middle. From germline, CDR1 is SGHDT and CDR2 YYEEEE. The CDR3 loop spans 14 amino acids. The CDR3 reads CASSLAGHGNEQYV. CDR3 nucleotides: TGTGCCAGCAGCTTGGCCGGGCACGGGAACGAGCAGTACGTC.

This chain links TRBV9 with TRBJ1-2; 9 nucleotides line up with TRBD1. The length of the CDR3 is 12 residues. CDR1 SGDLS and CDR2 YYNGEE come from the germline V gene. J gave up 6 bases and V 3 bases, and 0 bases lay outside the gene matches. The CDR3 nucleotides are TGTGCCAGCAGCGGACAGGGGGATGGCTACACCTTC. This encodes CASSGQGDGYTF.

In the case of this clonotype: An end of the junction differs from the germline gene, which may be a read error. The chain combines TRBV10-3 with TRBJ2-7; a possible D gene is TRBD1 (6 bases). The germline V gene has CDR1 ENHRY and CDR2 SYGVKD. The CDR3 is 13 residues long. CDR3 in DNA: TGTGCCAGCAGTTTGGTAGGGGGCTACGAGCAGTACTTC. Translating gives CASSLVGGYEQYF.

This clonotype was counted only a few times. The V call is TRBV29-1, the J call TRBJ2-7; no firm D call. The CDR3 loop spans 11 amino acids. The V end was cut by 0 bases, the J end by 4 bases, with 4 bases between. CDR1 is SQVTM and CDR2 is ANQGSEA in the germline V gene. The CDR3 DNA reads TGCAGCGTTGAAGATTTTTACGAGCAGTACTTC. This gives the protein CSVEDFYEQYF.

This chain links TRBV5-6 with TRBJ2-1; the D is unclear. Trimming took off 2 bases at V and 9 bases at J, with 9 bases between the two ends. The V gene's germline CDR1 is SGHDT and CDR2 YYEEEE. CDR3 length: 12 amino acids. CDR3 nucleotide sequence: TGTGCCAGCAGCTTAGAACGGAGTGAGCAGTTCTTC. This gives the protein CASSLERSEQFF.

This clonotype was detected a few times. The chain links TRBV4-1 to TRBJ2-3; 10 bases match TRBD2. J was trimmed by 1 base and V by 0 bases; bases with no gene match: 1. The germline V gene encodes CDR1 MGHRA and CDR2 YSYEKL. The CDR3 spans 16 residues. The CDR3 DNA reads as TGCGCCAGCAGCCAAGAGCTAGCGGGGGGCACAGATACGCAGTATTTT. Protein product: CASSQELAGGTDTQYF.

V is TRBV9 and J is TRBJ2-7, with 10 bases fitting TRBD2. The V and J ends lost 4 bases and 6 bases, in that order; junction bases with no gene match: 13. The CDR3 runs 16 residues. Germline lookup yields CDR1 SGDLS and CDR2 YYNGEE. The CDR3 DNA is TGTGCCAGCAGCCCCTCGGCCCTAGCGGGAGTTGGCGAGCAGTACTTC. It codes for CASSPSALAGVGEQYF.

The chain recombines TRBV14 with TRBJ2-7, with 10 bases matching TRBD1. The CDR3 covers 18 residues. With V trimmed by 1 base and J by 0 bases, 9 bases remained unmatched. Per the germline V gene, CDR1 is SGHDN and CDR2 is FVKESK. The CDR3 region is CASSQAKRGTGVSYEQYF. CDR3 bases: TGTGCCAGCAGCCAAGCGAAAAGAGGGACAGGGGTCTCCTACGAGCAGTACTTC. The full variable domain, in which reference TRBV14 and TRBJ2-7 provide the parts outside the CDR3, is EAGVTQFPSHSVIEKGQTVTLRCDPISGHDNLYWYRRVMGKEIKFLLHFVKESKQDESGMPNNRFLAERTGGTYSTLKVQPAELEDSGVYFCASSQAKRGTGVSYEQYFGPGTRLTVT.

This clonotype was detected ten times or more. V and J are TRBV11-2 and TRBJ1-6; D not resolved. Looked up from germline, CDR1 is SGHAT and CDR2 is FQNNGV. V was shortened by 2 bases and J by 7 bases, with 18 bases between the two germline ends. This CDR3 comprises 17 residues. The CDR3, as DNA: TGTGCCAGCAGCTTACTAGCAAGGGTCAGGATCAATTCACCCCTCCACTTT. Residues: CASSLLARVRINSPLHF.

Regarding this clonotype: Just one base apart from a much larger clone, this may be a read error. The rearrangement joins TRBV2 to TRBJ2-5; the match to TRBD1 covers 8 bases. The CDR3 runs to 13 residues. Germline V gene data show CDR1 as SNHLY and CDR2 as FYNNEI. This CDR3 is CASGLQGEETQYF. The CDR3 coding sequence is TGCGCCAGCGGCTTACAGGGGGAAGAGACCCAGTACTTC.

The gene calls are TRBV7-3 and TRBJ2-1; TRBD2 agrees at 7 bases. Per germline, CDR1 SGHTA and CDR2 FQGTGA. There are 14 residues in the CDR3. V shed 5 bases, J shed 3 bases, and the junction held 4 bases outside the gene matches. The CDR3 region has the DNA TGTGCCAGCAGCCACGGACTAGGCTACAATGAGCAGTTCTTC. It encodes CASSHGLGYNEQFF. Using reference TRBV7-3 and TRBJ2-1 for the parts outside the CDR3, the full variable domain is GAGVSQTPSNKVTEKGKYVELRCDPISGHTALYWYRQSLGQGPEFLIYFQGTGAADDSGLPNDRFFAVRPEGSVSTLKIQRTERGDSAVYLCASSHGLGYNEQFFGPGTRLTVL.

This clonotype was seen just once. The chain recombines TRBV20-1 with TRBJ2-7, with D possibly being TRBD1 or TRBD2 (5 bases each). Germline CDR1 reads DFQATT; CDR2 reads SNEGSKA (reference sequence). Trimming removed 2 bases at V and 4 bases at J, with 12 bases between. This CDR3 is built from 13 residues. The CDR3, as DNA: TGCAGTGCTAGAAGCAGGGACCGTTACGAGCAGTACTTC. Its translation is CSARSRDRYEQYF.

The rearrangement joins TRBV7-9 to TRBJ1-1; no definite D call. This CDR3 spans 13 amino acids. V was clipped by 1 base and J by 7 bases, with 10 bases between them. Germline V gene sequence: CDR1 SEHNR, CDR2 FQNEAQ (reference sequence). The CDR3 nucleotides are TGTGCCAGCAGCTTAGTATTGATAGATGAAGCTTTCTTT. Protein: CASSLVLIDEAFF.

This clonotype was recorded once. A read error may be the cause here, since a much bigger clone is one base away. The chain uses TRBV20-1 and TRBJ2-4, with 7 nucleotides matching TRBD1. CDR3 length: 13 residues. Germline V gives CDR1 DFQATT, CDR2 SNEGSKA (reference sequence). For the CDR3, the DNA is TGCAGTGCTTTCCGGGACAGCAAAAACACTCAGTACTTC. Its translation: CSAFRDSKNTQYF.

This clonotype was seen repeatedly, ten times or more. The chain combines TRBV5-6 with TRBJ1-2, with D tentatively TRBD1 (5 bases). The CDR3 is 15 amino acids. Per germline, CDR1 SGHDT and CDR2 YYEEEE. Trimming left V 3 bases short and J 0 bases short, with 12 bases between. CDR3 residues: CASSWPRGANYGYTF. In DNA, the CDR3 is TGTGCCAGCAGCTGGCCAAGGGGAGCTAACTATGGCTACACCTTC.

Notes on this clonotype: Because it lacks the conserved phenylalanine or tryptophan at the end, this CDR3 is likely a read error. The DNA is omitted, as the CDR3 cannot be located on it reliably, and the CDR3 follows TCRdb's listing. The chain employs TRBV2 and TRBJ2-2; TRBD1 reflects the table's D call only, with no check against the DNA. CDR1 SNHLY and CDR2 FYNNEI come from the germline V gene. The CDR3 comprises 9 residues, both ends counted. The CDR3 protein is CASRARGGP.

This clonotype turned up a few times. The chain's CDR3 is CASSMVGGNSPLHF. Here the CDR3 DNA reads TGTGCCAGTAGTATGGTGGGCGGAAATTCACCCCTCCACTTT. This rearrangement joins TRBV19 to TRBJ1-6; D is uncertain. Germline V gives CDR1 LNHDA, CDR2 SQIVND (reference sequence). The V gene lost 3 bases and the J gene lost 7 bases, with 10 bases spanning the gap. The length of the CDR3 is 14 residues.

The chain combines TRBV29-1 with TRBJ2-7; unclear D gene. The CDR3 extends over 12 amino acids. Germline CDR1 is SQVTM and CDR2 is ANQGSEA. Trimming took 6 bases from V and 3 from J, leaving 12 bases between them. CDR3 sequence (DNA): TGCAGCGTATGGACCGATATCTACGAGCAGTACTTC. Translating gives CSVWTDIYEQYF.

This chain connects TRBV10-3 to TRBJ2-5, with D maybe TRBD1 (6 bases). Germline V lookup: CDR1 ENHRY, CDR2 SYGVKD. This CDR3 has 16 amino acids. V was pared by 5 bases and J by 4 bases, with 20 bases between. In DNA form, the CDR3 reads TGTGCCATCAGTTCTCTTGGTGTGGGGGCATCAGAGACCCAGTACTTC. This sequence encodes CAISSLGVGASETQYF.

This clonotype was counted a few times. The genes are TRBV29-1 and TRBJ2-7; a weak D match, TRBD2 (6 bases). This CDR3 spans 12 amino acids. Germline V CDR1 and CDR2: SQVTM, ANQGSEA. V shed 3 bases and J shed 9 bases, with 15 bases lying between them. The CDR3 protein is CSVELGVGGQYF. For the CDR3, the DNA is TGCAGCGTTGAGTTGGGAGTGGGGGGGCAGTACTTC.

The V and J genes are TRBV25-1 and TRBJ2-1; TRBD1 aligns across 8 bases. CDR1 is MGHDK, CDR2 SYGVNS, per germline. The CDR3 totals 14 residues. Trimming cost V 5 bases and J 2 bases; bases outside gene matches: 2. The CDR3: CASSPQGAYNEQFF. The CDR3 bases are TGTGCCAGCAGTCCACAGGGGGCCTACAATGAGCAGTTCTTC.

This clonotype occurred a few times. The chain recombines TRBV11-2 with TRBJ2-6; 7 positions agree with TRBD1. The CDR3 covers 17 residues. Unmatched junction bases numbered 11, after V lost 5 bases and J lost 4 bases. CDR1 and CDR2 from the germline V gene are SGHAT and FQNNGV. The CDR3 coding sequence is TGTGCCAGCAGCCTCCGGGACAGAACAGACGGGGCCAACGTCCTGACTTTC. Amino acid sequence: CASSLRDRTDGANVLTF.

The genes are TRBV28 and TRBJ2-5; D remains ambiguous. Trimming cost V 7 bases and J 5 bases, with 20 bases left between them. Germline CDR1 MDHEN, CDR2 SYDVKM. The CDR3 spans 15 residues. CDR3 coding DNA: TGTGCCAGCACCACCCGCATAGGGATAAGGGAGACCCAGTACTTC. It translates to CASTTRIGIRETQYF.